The T cell receptor (beta chain) under discussion was sequenced for a study of T cell repertoires in cytomegalovirus infection. In the study overall: Through public TCR beta signatures, both CMV infection and matching HLA type were indicated. General study results and limits: CMV-specific TCR beta clonotypes restricted by HLA-C were the ones dominating the ex vivo response.

CDR3 size: 16 residues. Trimming pared 4 bases from V and 7 bases from J, leaving 20 bases between. Germline loops: CDR1 SGHNT, CDR2 YYREEE (reference sequence). Many counts were recorded for this clonotype. What it recognizes is unknown. Each CDR3 protein gets one entry after TCRdb re-called the reads with MiXCR. Of around 750,000 distinct CDR3 sequences in the sample, about 33% were seen once. The chain couples TRBV5-4 to TRBJ2-2; maybe TRBD1 (5 bases). The sample was cultured CD8+ T cells from PBMCs, taken from culture after CMV antigen stimulation. This clonotype was obtained from a human donor in good health (CMV status not recorded). Some clones in this sample may be carry-over from other donors' samples. CDR3 amino acids: CASSPFVTASGGELFF. Written as DNA, the CDR3 is TGTGCCAGCAGCCCGTTCGTGACAGCTTCGGGCGGGGAGCTGTTTTTT.